This TCR beta chain was captured by sequencing in a study of chemoradiotherapy in HPV16-positive cancers. Study background: Candidate HPV-specific clones and shared TCR motifs came from a couple of HPV16-positive patients. Study-level points and caveats: Candidate HPV-specific clones and E7-related TCR motifs grew in tumor during treatment. Only a couple of HPV16-positive patients supplied the functional HPV-specificity definition.

V was cut by 2 bases and J by 3 bases, with 13 bases left in between. Germline lookup yields CDR1 SGHVS and CDR2 FQNEAQ. The CDR3 has 15 amino acids. Data came from immunoSEQ multiplex PCR; TCRdb stores just in-frame clones and leaves some out. The table lists approximately 11,000 clones, nearly 90% of them singletons. Over chemoradiotherapy, repertoires were sampled more than once. As to this clone: Its antigen is still unknown.

The TCR was taken from a human donor with HPV-associated anogenital cancer. Specimen collection occurred from a patient who underwent chemoradiotherapy. The gene calls are TRBV7-8 and TRBJ1-2, with D tentatively TRBD1 (6 bases). CDR3 sequence: CASSLRRGGDYGYTF. In nucleotides, the CDR3 is TGTGCCAGCAGCTTACGCAGGGGTGGGGACTATGGCTACACCTTC.